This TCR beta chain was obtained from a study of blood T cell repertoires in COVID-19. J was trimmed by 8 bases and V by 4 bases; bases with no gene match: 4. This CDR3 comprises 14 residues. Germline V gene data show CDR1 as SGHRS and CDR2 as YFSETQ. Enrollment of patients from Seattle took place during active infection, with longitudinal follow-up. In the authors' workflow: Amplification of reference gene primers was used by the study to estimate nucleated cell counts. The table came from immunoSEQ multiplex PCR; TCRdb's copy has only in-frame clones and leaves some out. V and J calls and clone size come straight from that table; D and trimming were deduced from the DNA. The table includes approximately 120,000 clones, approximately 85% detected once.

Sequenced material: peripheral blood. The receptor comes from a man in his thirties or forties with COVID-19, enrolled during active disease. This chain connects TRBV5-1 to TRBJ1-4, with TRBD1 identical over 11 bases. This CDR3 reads CASSRGTGGEKLFF. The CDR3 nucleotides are TGCGCCAGCAGCCGCGGGACAGGGGGGGAAAAACTGTTTTTT.